Listed here are 32 T cell receptor beta chains from one sample, sequenced in a study of shared clonotypes between healthy human individuals (dated by TCRdb to 2020 to 2021). The method was the immunoSEQ multiplex PCR assay. Entries here come from immuneACCESS through TCRdb and include only in-frame sequences with V and J called. Some clones fail to appear in such tables; in the studies checked, an unresolved V gene covers under half of the shortfall, and the cause of the remainder is unknown. The sample has 2 million to 3 million clones on record, 90% to 95% of them singletons. Under 0.15% of the sample is taken by the ten largest. Sequenced: naive CD4+ T cells sorted from blood. The intended sense of this specimen's cell subset or site label: CD45RA+ positively selected. These receptor sequences come from a man between 18 and 35 years old in good health.

The rearrangement joins TRBV7-3 to TRBJ2-3; the D is unclear. This CDR3 contains 15 residues. The V gene's germline CDR1 is SGHTA and CDR2 FQGTGA. V gave up 3 bases and J gave up 4 bases, with 14 bases separating them. CDR3 amino acids: CASSFGWDHPDTQYF. The CDR3 DNA follows: TGTGCCAGCAGCTTTGGCTGGGATCACCCAGATACGCAGTATTTT. The full variable domain, with the rest looked up from reference TRBV7-3 and TRBJ2-3, is GAGVSQTPSNKVTEKGKYVELRCDPISGHTALYWYRQSLGQGPEFLIYFQGTGAADDSGLPNDRFFAVRPEGSVSTLKIQRTERGDSAVYLCASSFGWDHPDTQYFGPGTRLTVL.

The chain uses TRBV6-5 and TRBJ1-2, with D tentatively TRBD1 (6 bases). The CDR3 runs to 14 residues. The germline gives CDR1 MNHEY, CDR2 SVGAGI. V was shortened by 7 bases and J by 4 bases, with 16 bases between the two germline ends. In nucleotides, the CDR3 is TGTGCCAGCACCCAACAGCAGGGGACCTATGGCTACACCTTC. As protein: CASTQQQGTYGYTF.

V gene TRBV21-1 combines with J gene TRBJ2-1; no DNA check was done on the table's D call, TRBD2. TRBV21-1 is termed a pseudogene. The CDR3 runs to 16 residues. The chain's CDR3 is CASSPSGVAGDNEQFF. The CDR3 DNA is TGTGCCAGCAGCCCCTCCGGAGTAGCGGGAGACAATGAGCAGTTCTTC.

The chain has TRBV6-5 and TRBJ2-5; the D gene could be TRBD1 or TRBD2 (6 bases each). This CDR3 has 13 amino acids. V lost 4 bases, J lost 9 bases, and 15 bases lay in between. Per the germline V gene, CDR1 is MNHEY and CDR2 is SVGAGI. The CDR3, as DNA: TGTGCCAGCAGTTTCGGGGGCCGCTCGGCCCAGTACTTC. Protein product: CASSFGGRSAQYF.

There are a few counts of this clone. V and J are TRBV10-2 and TRBJ1-2, with TRBD1 as a possible D gene (5 bases). V lost 3 bases and J lost 8, with 10 bases in between. The CDR3 is 12 amino acids. Germline CDR1 WSHSY, CDR2 SAAADI. In DNA, the CDR3 is TGCGCCAGCAGTGAAAGGGGTGGAGGCTACACCTTC. The encoded protein is CASSERGGGYTF.

The chain combines TRBV5-1 with TRBJ2-2, with 9 bases aligning to TRBD2. CDR3 length equals 16 residues. Trimming took 0 bases from V and 4 from J; bases not matched to a gene: 4. The V gene's germline CDR1 is SGHRS and CDR2 YFSETQ. DNA for the CDR3: TGCGCCAGCAGCTTGGACCCTAGCGGGACCACCGGGGAGCTGTTTTTT. Translation: CASSLDPSGTTGELFF.

This clone was recorded only once. The chain combines TRBV9 with TRBJ1-3; 7 bases line up with TRBD1. Per germline, CDR1 SGDLS and CDR2 YYNGEE. This CDR3 is 16 amino acids long. The V and J ends lost 0 bases and 4 bases, in that order; junction bases with no gene match: 7. DNA for the CDR3: TGTGCCAGCAGCGTAGAGAGTGACAGGGTGGGAAACACCATATATTTT. Amino acid sequence: CASSVESDRVGNTIYF.

The chain uses TRBV5-1 and TRBJ2-7; D tentatively reads TRBD1 or TRBD2 (5 bases each). Trimming stripped 4 bases from V and 2 bases from J, with 16 bases between. The germline gives CDR1 SGHRS, CDR2 YFSETQ. This CDR3 is built from 15 residues. CDR3 sequence: CASSPLGVGAYEQYF. CDR3 nucleotides: TGCGCCAGCAGCCCGTTGGGGGTGGGGGCCTACGAGCAGTACTTC.

The chain joins TRBV6-5 to TRBJ2-3; the match to TRBD2 covers 12 bases. J was trimmed by 3 bases and V by 4 bases; bases with no gene match: 2. CDR3 length: 15 amino acids. Germline V gene sequence: CDR1 MNHEY, CDR2 SVGAGI. The CDR3 nucleotides are TGTGCCAGCAGTTCTAGCGGGGGGGCAACAGATACGCAGTATTTT. Translation: CASSSSGGATDTQYF.

This sequence joins TRBV6-5 and TRBJ1-2; possibly TRBD1 for D (6 bases). Trimming left V 6 bases short and J 7 bases short, with 15 bases between. The V gene's germline CDR1 is MNHEY and CDR2 SVGAGI. This CDR3 has 13 amino acids. The CDR3 nucleotides read TGTGCCAGCAGGCGCGACAGGTTTGGTGGCTACACCTTC. This gives the protein CASRRDRFGGYTF.

This sequence joins TRBV9 and TRBJ2-7; a possible D gene is TRBD2 (6 bases). Between the trimmed V and J ends, which lost 3 bases and 6 bases, there was a span of 16 bases. The CDR3 contains 14 residues. Germline values: CDR1 SGDLS, CDR2 YYNGEE. CDR3 bases: TGTGCCAGCAGCGCCGGGACTGGCCCTTTCGAGCAGTACTTC. Translated: CASSAGTGPFEQYF.

The chain couples TRBV19 to TRBJ2-5; 8 positions match TRBD1. Trimming removed 4 bases from V and 5 bases from J; junction bases left unmatched: 9. Germline CDR1 reads LNHDA; CDR2 reads SQIVND (reference sequence). The CDR3 extends over 15 amino acids. This CDR3 reads CASSTQGEEGETQYF. For the CDR3, the DNA is TGTGCCAGTAGTACACAGGGGGAAGAGGGGGAGACCCAGTACTTC.

V and J are TRBV9 and TRBJ1-2; the D gene is possibly TRBD1 (6 bases). Trimming stripped 4 bases from V and 2 bases from J, with 18 bases between. CDR3 size: 16 residues. CDR1 and CDR2 from the germline V gene are SGDLS and YYNGEE. In nucleotides, the CDR3 is TGTGCCAGCAGCCCCCAGGGGTTCCCAACCAACTATGGCTACACCTTC. Translated, it gives CASSPQGFPTNYGYTF. Full variable domain (missing parts from reference TRBV9 and TRBJ1-2): DSGVTQTPKHLITATGQRVTLRCSPRSGDLSVYWYQQSLDQGLQFLIQYYNGEERAKGNILERFSAQQFPDLHSELNLSSLELGDSALYFCASSPQGFPTNYGYTFGSGTRLTVV.

The CDR3 DNA sequence: TGTGCCAGCAGCTTTACAGAAGATACGCAGTATTTT. Protein sequence: CASSFTEDTQYF. This chain uses TRBV7-6 with TRBJ2-3, with D unresolved. CDR3 length: 12 residues. The germline CDR1 and CDR2 sequences are SGHVS and FNYEAQ. Trimming stripped 3 bases from V and 5 bases from J, with 6 bases between.

The CDR3 coding sequence is TGTGCCAGCAGTCGGGACGTACAGGGGGCGACCGGCTACACCTTC. Translating it yields CASSRDVQGATGYTF. The rearrangement links TRBV28 to TRBJ1-2; TRBD1 aligns across 9 bases. The V and J ends lost 5 bases and 8 bases, in that order; junction bases with no gene match: 12. CDR1 MDHEN and CDR2 SYDVKM come from the germline V gene. The CDR3 spans 15 residues.

This chain joins TRBV7-9 and TRBJ2-7; TRBD2 matches 7 bases. This CDR3 comprises 14 residues. From germline, CDR1 is SEHNR and CDR2 FQNEAQ (reference sequence). Losses at the gene ends were 8 bases for V and 4 bases for J; bases not matched to a gene: 11. Here the CDR3 reads CASREDGQGYEQYF. CDR3 DNA sequence: TGTGCCAGCCGGGAGGATGGCCAGGGTTACGAGCAGTACTTC.

The J gene is TRBJ2-7, the V gene TRBV7-9; 13 bases map to TRBD2. J gave up 0 bases and V 1 base, and 3 bases lay outside the gene matches. The CDR3 has 17 amino acids. Germline CDR1 SEHNR, CDR2 FQNEAQ (reference sequence). CDR3: CASSLEGLAGTSYEQYF. The CDR3 nucleotides read TGTGCCAGCAGCTTAGAGGGACTAGCGGGGACCTCCTACGAGCAGTACTTC.

The genes are TRBV28 and TRBJ1-2; D remains ambiguous. This CDR3 is built from 14 residues. The germline V gene has CDR1 MDHEN and CDR2 SYDVKM. Trimming cost V 10 bases and J 5 bases, with 20 bases left between them. The DNA for the CDR3 is TGTGCCACTACCGCCGGGAGCCCCACTTATGGCTACACCTTC. The encoded protein is CATTAGSPTYGYTF.

The J gene is TRBJ2-7, the V gene TRBV28; D may be TRBD1 or TRBD2 (5 bases each). This CDR3 is built from 18 residues. Trimming took off 2 bases at V and 7 bases at J, with 27 bases between the two ends. Germline V gene lookup returns CDR1 MDHEN and CDR2 SYDVKM. DNA for the CDR3: TGTGCCAGCAGTTTAATTGGTCCAGGGTTCAGTTTTGCGGGTGAGCAGTACTTC. Translated: CASSLIGPGFSFAGEQYF.

The V gene is TRBV9, the J gene TRBJ2-7, with unresolved D. Trimming cost V 0 bases and J 5 bases, with 9 bases left between them. This CDR3 has 13 residues. The germline V gene encodes CDR1 SGDLS and CDR2 YYNGEE. The CDR3 coding sequence is TGTGCCAGCAGCGTAGGACCCGTCCACGAGCAGTACTTC. Translation gives CASSVGPVHEQYF.

The chain couples TRBV19 to TRBJ1-3; 8 nucleotides line up with TRBD1. CDR3 size: 15 residues. Trimming removed 5 bases from V and 2 bases from J; junction bases left unmatched: 5. Germline V lookup: CDR1 LNHDA, CDR2 SQIVND (reference sequence). CDR3 sequence: CASSETGVAGNTIYF. CDR3 bases: TGTGCCAGTAGTGAGACAGGGGTAGCTGGAAACACCATATATTTT. Full variable domain (missing parts from reference TRBV19 and TRBJ1-3): DGGITQSPKYLFRKEGQNVTLSCEQNLNHDAMYWYRQDPGQGLRLIYYSQIVNDFQKGDIAEGYSVSREKKESFPLTVTSAQKNPTAFYLCASSETGVAGNTIYFGEGSWLTVV.

CDR3 in DNA: TGTGCCACACAGAGCACAATGTCCAACACTGAAGCTTTCTTT. This encodes CATQSTMSNTEAFF. V and J are TRBV18 and TRBJ1-1; D not resolved. The V gene lost 10 bases and the J gene lost 2 bases, with 17 bases spanning the gap. The CDR3 is 14 amino acids. The germline V gene has CDR1 KGHSH and CDR2 LQKENI.

The CDR3 DNA is TGTGCCAGCAGACGACAGCTCCAAGAGACCCAGTACTTC. This encodes CASRRQLQETQYF. V gene TRBV6-6 combines with J gene TRBJ2-5, with D possibly matching TRBD1 (5 bases). Germline V lookup: CDR1 MNHNY, CDR2 SVGAGI (reference sequence). With 6 bases removed from V and 1 base from J, the gap between germline ends came to 9 bases. The CDR3 loop spans 13 amino acids.

This chain connects TRBV27 to TRBJ1-1; possibly TRBD1 for D (5 bases). Between the trimmed V and J ends, which lost 8 bases and 7 bases, there was a span of 17 bases. Germline values: CDR1 MNHEY, CDR2 SMNVEV (reference sequence). The CDR3 has 13 amino acids. CDR3 DNA sequence: TGTGCCAGCGCCGGGGCGCGGGCCATTGAAGCTTTCTTT. Protein product: CASAGARAIEAFF.

The chain joins TRBV5-1 to TRBJ1-1; D possibly corresponds to TRBD1 (6 bases). Germline CDR1 and CDR2: SGHRS and YFSETQ. With 4 bases removed from V and 6 bases from J, the gap between germline ends came to 16 bases. This CDR3 contains 14 residues. CDR3 loop: CASSPGGGGAEAFF. DNA of the CDR3: TGCGCCAGCAGCCCCGGAGGGGGGGGTGCTGAAGCTTTCTTT.

A few counts support this clone. The V gene is TRBV30, the J gene TRBJ2-1; unclear D gene. CDR3 size: 12 residues. The V end lost 4 bases, the J end lost 4 bases, and 8 bases lay between the germline ends. Germline V lookup: CDR1 GTSNPN, CDR2 SVGIG (reference sequence). The chain's CDR3 is CAWIADYNEQFF. CDR3 in DNA: TGTGCCTGGATCGCGGATTACAATGAGCAGTTCTTC.

The chain uses TRBV6-4 and TRBJ1-6, with D perhaps matching TRBD1 (6 bases). CDR3 length: 13 amino acids. V lost 5 bases and J 7 bases, leaving 9 bases between the germline ends. In germline, CDR1 is MRHNA, CDR2 SNTAGT. In DNA form, the CDR3 reads TGTGCCAGCAGTTACAGGGAAAATTCACCCCTCCACTTT. Its protein product is CASSYRENSPLHF.

This clone showed up just a few times. The chain carries TRBV19 and TRBJ1-5; D is uncertain. The CDR3 runs 12 residues. The germline gives CDR1 LNHDA, CDR2 SQIVND (reference sequence). The V gene lost 8 bases and the J gene lost 3 bases, with 8 bases spanning the gap. The CDR3 nucleotides are TGTGCCAGTCTTGGTTTCAATCAGCCCCAGCATTTT. Its translation is CASLGFNQPQHF.

The chain employs TRBV19 and TRBJ2-6; D is ambiguous. Germline CDR1 LNHDA, CDR2 SQIVND (reference sequence). The CDR3 sequence is 15 residues long. The ends were cut back, 8 bases at V and 2 bases at J, with 13 bases in the middle. The CDR3: CASLPMGTGANVLTF. CDR3 coding DNA: TGTGCCAGTCTACCCATGGGTACTGGGGCCAACGTCCTGACTTTC.

The chain uses TRBV19 and TRBJ2-5; D possibly uses TRBD1 or TRBD2 (7 bases each). The CDR3 covers 15 residues. Germline assignment: CDR1 LNHDA and CDR2 SQIVND (reference sequence). With 6 bases removed from V and 2 bases from J, the gap between germline ends came to 16 bases. The CDR3 loop reads CASRTGRGTQETQYF. The CDR3 region has the DNA TGTGCCAGTAGGACAGGGAGGGGGACACAAGAGACCCAGTACTTC.

This clone occurred a few times. The sample holds other DNA sequences that translate to the same CDR3. The chain links TRBV5-1 to TRBJ1-5; D unresolved. The germline V and J ends were trimmed by 0 bases and 4 bases, with 8 bases remaining between them. This CDR3 region has 14 residues. Germline CDR1 reads SGHRS; CDR2 reads YFSETQ. The DNA of the CDR3 is TGCGCCAGCAGCTTGGGAGGGAAGAATCAGCCCCAGCATTTT. It specifies CASSLGGKNQPQHF. Full variable domain (remainder filled in from reference TRBV5-1 and TRBJ1-5): KAGVTQTPRYLIKTRGQQVTLSCSPISGHRSVSWYQQTPGQGLQFLFEYFSETQRNKGNFPGRFSGRQFSNSRSEMNVSTLELGDSALYLCASSLGGKNQPQHFGDGTRLSIL.

In its sample, this clone was seen once. V is TRBV5-1 and J is TRBJ2-7; 8 bases align to TRBD1. The ends lost 0 bases at V and 5 bases at J; junction bases unmatched: 10. The CDR3 sequence is 16 residues long. Per the germline V gene, CDR1 is SGHRS and CDR2 is YFSETQ. Here the CDR3 reads CASSLEVGQGVHEQYF. The DNA for the CDR3 is TGCGCCAGCAGCTTGGAGGTTGGACAGGGTGTCCACGAGCAGTACTTC.